This is a list of T cell receptor beta chains from one sample in a study of read filtering for tumor transcriptome and immune sequencing. TCRdb re-called the reads through MiXCR, storing one row per CDR3 protein. This sample has 5,000 to 6,500 distinct CDR3 sequences, with about a quarter found just once. Input material: a population of CD138-negative cells sorted from bone marrow. The receptors here all came from a donor aged 40 or over with multiple myeloma. The CDR3 runs from the conserved cysteine through the conserved F or W. Each record gives: V gene, J gene, D gene, CDR3 length, CDR3 protein. D genes are given only for firm matches.

>TRBV12-3/TRBV12-4|TRBJ2-1|TRBD2|16
CASSLRPSGEYNEQFF
>TRBV7-3|TRBJ2-3|TRBD2|14
CASSYSGGKDTQYF
>TRBV20-1|TRBJ1-5|-|14
CSATSTGRNQPQHF
>TRBV19|TRBJ1-5|-|14
CASSTYSYDQPQHF
>TRBV6-6|TRBJ2-7|-|14
CASIPSAGVYEQYF
>TRBV2|TRBJ2-7|-|12
CASSENIYEQYF
>TRBV11-2|TRBJ2-1|-|14
CASSLGGLINEQFF
>TRBV27|TRBJ2-1|-|17
CASSSAAGTPRYNEQFF
>TRBV20-1|TRBJ1-4|-|12
CTPPSTNEKLFF
>TRBV7-8|TRBJ2-2|TRBD1|16
CASSPRTGRSTGELFF
>TRBV28|TRBJ1-5|TRBD1|14
CASSLGQGDQPQHF
>TRBV5-5|TRBJ1-4|-|13
CASSFSGFEKLFF
>TRBV11-1|TRBJ2-2|TRBD2|15
CASSPGGGATGELFF
>TRBV10-3|TRBJ2-3|TRBD2|14
CAISGGRATDTQYF
>TRBV2|TRBJ2-1|TRBD1|16
CASSVQVGTVYNEQFF
>TRBV6-5|TRBJ2-3|TRBD2|15
CASASGGGTTDTQYF
>TRBV25-1|TRBJ1-1|-|16
CASSPPGGHMNTEAFF
>TRBV4-2|TRBJ2-1|-|16
CASSLREQPSYNEQFF
>TRBV14|TRBJ1-4|-|16
CASSQDQTGGREKLSF
>TRBV7-2|TRBJ2-1|-|15
CASSPRPGLDNEQFF
>TRBV6-1|TRBJ2-1|TRBD2|15
CASSVPGLAGVEQSF
>TRBV7-9|TRBJ2-7|-|14
CASSFRGRTYEQYF
>TRBV20-1|TRBJ2-1|-|13
CSARGQYFNEQFF
>TRBV5-6|TRBJ1-2|-|15
CASSIPRGLGYGYTF
>TRBV20-1|TRBJ2-5|TRBD1|15
CSKPGQGIAQETQYF
>TRBV14|TRBJ1-2|-|14
CASSQDQGPYGYTF
>TRBV4-2|TRBJ2-1|-|17
CASSQDPAAPPNNGQFF
>TRBV29-1|TRBJ2-7|TRBD1|16
CSVEGETGQGTYEQYF
>TRBV2|TRBJ2-7|-|13
CASSATQNYEQYF
>TRBV20-1|TRBJ1-4|TRBD1|15
CSATPPDRDHEKLFF
>TRBV7-9|TRBJ1-5|TRBD1|18
CASSPNRVTGAGNQPQHF
>TRBV6-2/TRBV6-3|TRBJ2-3|-|15
CASSLRESGTDTQYF
>TRBV6-2/TRBV6-3|TRBJ2-1|TRBD2|13
CASSLLAANEQFF
>TRBV7-2|TRBJ2-7|TRBD1|15
CASSLEGQVTYEQYF
>TRBV6-1|TRBJ2-3|-|13
CATARDSTDTQYF
>TRBV7-9|TRBJ2-1|TRBD2|16
CASSPLAGGPDNEQFF
>TRBV27|TRBJ2-6|-|17
CASSLGGIGSGANVLTF
>TRBV29-1|TRBJ2-7|TRBD1|13
CSASGGFAYEQYF
>TRBV20-1|TRBJ1-1|-|17
CSARGVSWTGLNTEAFF
>TRBV7-9|TRBJ2-3|TRBD1|13
CASSLTGGSTQYF
>TRBV20-1|TRBJ2-4|TRBD1|20
CSASAHWGDRGTGGKNIQYF
>TRBV30|TRBJ2-7|-|16
CAWSPFPQFVAYEQYF
>TRBV6-5|TRBJ2-7|TRBD2|16
CASSYEGSGGRYEQYF
>TRBV30|TRBJ1-4|-|17
CAWNSVRDGATNEKLFF
>TRBV29-1|TRBJ2-1|-|16
CSVEDEKGRVSDEQFF
>TRBV6-8|TRBJ2-3|TRBD2|15
CAVTSGARTTDMQYF
>TRBV29-1|TRBJ2-3|-|16
CGVVPGSLRSTDAQYF
>TRBV7-9|TRBJ1-4|-|13
CASLPATNEKLFF
>TRBV7-9|TRBJ2-3|TRBD2|16
CASSLSGGRSADTQYF
>TRBV7-2|TRBJ1-6|-|15
CASSLDNRANSPLHF
>TRBV7-9|TRBJ1-5|TRBD1|16
CASSLGTDYSNQPQHF
>TRBV5-6|TRBJ1-3|-|14
CASSPDSSGNTIYF
>TRBV14|TRBJ2-2|TRBD1|16
CASSGVGGINTGELFF
>TRBV7-8|TRBJ2-3|TRBD2|16
CASSLGSSGKRDTQYF
>TRBV20-1|TRBJ2-1|TRBD2|19
CSARRRLAGGPSSYNEQFF
>TRBV7-2|TRBJ2-2|TRBD2|18
CASSLELAGMYSAGELFF
>TRBV29-1|TRBJ2-3|-|15
CSVQPQGVNLAAQYF